Listed below are T cell receptor beta chains from one sample, sequenced in a study of blood T cells in healthy people across ages. One entry per CDR3 protein, called by TCRdb with MiXCR from the 5' RACE reads. The sample lists about 1.5 million distinct CDR3 sequences, roughly 43% occurring once. Material for sequencing was blood. These TCRs come from a woman aged 18-29 years in good health. Both conserved end residues are part of each CDR3. A D gene is named only where the DNA matches it firmly. The size entry is marked missing in some rows and otherwise reads once, few, many or a size class.

clone size	D gene	V gene	J gene	CDR3 protein	CDR3 DNA
NA	TRBD2	TRBV2	TRBJ2-7	CASSLRLARYNEQYF	TGTGCCAGCAGTTTACGACTAGCGCGCTACAATGAGCAGTACTTC
few	TRBD2	TRBV7-6	TRBJ2-1	CASSLLAGGLPPNEQFF	TGTGCCAGCAGCTTATTAGCGGGGGGGCTCCCCCCCAATGAGCAGTTCTTC
NA	NA	TRBV30	TRBJ1-6	CAWSLGAVLNSPLHF	TGTGCCTGGAGTCTTGGGGCAGTTCTTAATTCACCCCTCCACTTT
NA	NA	TRBV5-1	TRBJ1-3	CASSLDISSGNTIYF	TGCGCCAGCAGCTTGGACATTAGCTCTGGAAACACCATATATTTT
NA	NA	TRBV2	TRBJ2-7	CASRNTGASHLGEQYF	TGTGCCAGCAGGAACACGGGGGCGAGTCATCTGGGCGAGCAGTACTTC
few	NA	TRBV6-5	TRBJ2-7	CASSYAAVSEQYF	TGTGCCAGCAGTTACGCCGCCGTCAGCGAGCAGTACTTC
NA	TRBD1	TRBV7-2	TRBJ1-2	CASSFMDRIYGYTF	TGTGCCAGCAGCTTTATGGACAGGATTTATGGCTACACCTTC
NA	NA	TRBV28	TRBJ1-4	CASSFPRGNEKLFF	TGTGCCAGCAGTTTCCCCAGGGGTAACGAAAAACTGTTTTTT
NA	TRBD1	TRBV11-2	TRBJ2-5	CASSPRTGFQETQYF	TGTGCCAGCAGCCCACGGACAGGATTCCAAGAGACCCAGTACTTC
NA	NA	TRBV12-3/TRBV12-4	TRBJ2-1	CASSLGGFTKNEQFF	TGTGCCAGCAGTTTAGGAGGGTTCACTAAAAATGAGCAGTTCTTC
NA	NA	TRBV11-2	TRBJ2-5	CACSLGRETQYF	TGTGCCTGCAGCCTAGGGAGGGAGACCCAGTACTTC
NA	NA	TRBV6-2/TRBV6-3	TRBJ2-2	CASSYLQGSWELFF	TGTGCCAGCAGTTATCTCCAGGGGAGTTGGGAGCTGTTTTTT
NA	NA	TRBV20-1	TRBJ2-7	CSAIQGMDYEQYF	TGCAGTGCTATACAGGGAATGGACTACGAGCAGTACTTC
NA	TRBD1	TRBV9	TRBJ1-5	CASSVDRGINQPQHF	TGTGCCAGCAGCGTAGACAGGGGAATCAATCAGCCCCAGCATTTT
NA	NA	TRBV14	TRBJ2-2	CASSRGRANTGELFF	TGTGCCAGCAGCCGGGGACGTGCGAACACCGGGGAGCTGTTTTTT
NA	NA	TRBV7-9	TRBJ2-1	CAGSKRGAAYNEQFF	TGTGCCGGCAGCAAACGGGGGGCCGCCTACAATGAGCAGTTCTTC
NA	TRBD2	TRBV4-1	TRBJ2-7	CASSHRTSGGSYNEQYF	TGCGCCAGCAGCCACAGGACTAGCGGGGGTTCCTACAATGAGCAGTACTTC
NA	NA	TRBV5-1	TRBJ2-7	CASSLNPGDAYEQYF	TGCGCCAGCAGCTTGAACCCAGGGGACGCCTACGAGCAGTACTTC
NA	TRBD1	TRBV3-1	TRBJ1-1	CASSLQGGSTEDFF	TGTGCCAGCAGCCTCCAGGGGGGTAGCACTGAAGATTTCTTT
once	NA	TRBV21-1	TRBJ1-1	CASSKSGRSNTEAFF	TGTGCCAGCAGCAAATCGGGGCGATCGAACACTGAAGCTTTCTTT
few	NA	TRBV6-5	TRBJ2-5	CASRTRGGLETQYF	TGTGCCAGCAGGACCCGGGGAGGTCTAGAGACCCAGTACTTC
NA	TRBD1	TRBV30	TRBJ2-7	CAWSVGGFNEQYF	TGTGCCTGGAGTGTAGGGGGCTTCAACGAGCAGTACTTC
few	NA	TRBV21-1	TRBJ2-1	CASSKGETTRQHLYNEQFF	TGTGCCAGCAGCAAAGGTGAGACGACGCGACAGCACCTCTACAATGAGCAGTTCTTC
NA	NA	TRBV5-1	TRBJ1-6	CASSLSGGDSPLHF	TGCGCCAGCAGCCTTTCGGGGGGGGATTCACCCCTCCACTTT
once	TRBD2	TRBV6-5	TRBJ2-3	CASGPSGGAGDTQYF	TGTGCCAGCGGCCCAAGCGGGGGGGCGGGAGATACGCAGTATTTT